Sequencing of this TCR beta chain was carried out in a study of beta chain features in type 1 diabetes. This clone was observed a handful of times. The antigen remains undetermined. Deletions cut 7 bases from V and 2 bases from J, with 11 bases between. The CDR3 is made up of 13 amino acids. Germline values: CDR1 MDHEN, CDR2 SYDVKM. Since all of the isolated RNA was reverse transcribed, expressed TCRB transcripts were what got sequenced. The data were produced by immunoSEQ multiplex PCR, yet TCRdb's version contains in-frame clones alone and is incomplete. The table has 23,000 or so clones, about two thirds seen once. Study-wide results and limits: For patients, the naive, central memory and Treg TCRB repertoires appeared more alike than for healthy donors. Among all four CD4+ subsets, Type 1 diabetes patients had TCRB CDR3s that were moderately but significantly shorter. PCR could preferentially amplify shorter templates, alike in patients and controls.

This sequence originates from a man between 18 and 35 years old with type 1 diabetes. The chain employs TRBV28 and TRBJ1-1; D uncertain. The sequencing sample was made of Tregs from blood. CDR3 sequence: CASILQQNTEAFF. The CDR3 bases are TGTGCCAGCATCCTACAGCAAAACACTGAAGCTTTCTTT. Variable domain in full (rest from reference TRBV28 and TRBJ1-1): DVKVTQSSRYLVKRTGEKVFLECVQDMDHENMFWYRQDPGLGLRLIYFSYDVKMKEKGDIPEGYSVSREKKERFSLILESASTNQTSMYLCASILQQNTEAFFGQGTRLTVV.